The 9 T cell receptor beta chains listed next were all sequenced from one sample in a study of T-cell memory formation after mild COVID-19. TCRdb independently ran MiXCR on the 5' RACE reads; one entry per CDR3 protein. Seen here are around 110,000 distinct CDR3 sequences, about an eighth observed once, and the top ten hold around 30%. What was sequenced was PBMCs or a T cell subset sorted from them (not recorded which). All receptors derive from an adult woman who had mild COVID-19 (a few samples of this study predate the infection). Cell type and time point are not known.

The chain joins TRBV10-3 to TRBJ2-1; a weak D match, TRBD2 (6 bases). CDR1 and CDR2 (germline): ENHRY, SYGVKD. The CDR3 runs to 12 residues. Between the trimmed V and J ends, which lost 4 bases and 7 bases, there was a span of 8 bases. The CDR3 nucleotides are TGTGCCATCAGTGTGGAGGGGAATGAGCAGTTCTTC. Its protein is CAISVEGNEQFF.

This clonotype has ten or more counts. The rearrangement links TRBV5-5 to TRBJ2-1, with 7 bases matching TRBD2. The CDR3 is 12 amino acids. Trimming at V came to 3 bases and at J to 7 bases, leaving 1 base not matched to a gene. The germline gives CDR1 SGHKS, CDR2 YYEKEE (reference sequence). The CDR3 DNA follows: TGTGCCAGCAGCTGGGGGGGGAATGAGCAGTTCTTC. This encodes CASSWGGNEQFF.

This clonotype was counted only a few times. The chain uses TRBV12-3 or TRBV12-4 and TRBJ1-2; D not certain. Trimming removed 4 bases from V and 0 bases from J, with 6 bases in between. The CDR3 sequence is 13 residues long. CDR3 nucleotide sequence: TGTGCCAGCAGTTCGGGAGCTAACTATGGCTACACCTTC. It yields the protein CASSSGANYGYTF.

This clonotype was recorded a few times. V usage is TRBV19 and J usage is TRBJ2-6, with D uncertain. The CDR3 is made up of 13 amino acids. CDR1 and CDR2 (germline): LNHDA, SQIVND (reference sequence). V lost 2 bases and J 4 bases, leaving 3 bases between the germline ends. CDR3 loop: CASSISGANVLTF. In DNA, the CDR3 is TGTGCCAGTAGTATATCCGGGGCCAACGTCCTGACTTTC.

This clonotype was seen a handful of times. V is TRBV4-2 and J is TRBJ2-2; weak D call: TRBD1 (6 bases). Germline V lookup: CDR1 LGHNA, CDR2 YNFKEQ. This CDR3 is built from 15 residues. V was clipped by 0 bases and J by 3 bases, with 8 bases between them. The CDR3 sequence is CASSQDGQYTGELFF. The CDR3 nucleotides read TGTGCCAGCAGCCAAGATGGACAGTACACCGGGGAGCTGTTTTTT.

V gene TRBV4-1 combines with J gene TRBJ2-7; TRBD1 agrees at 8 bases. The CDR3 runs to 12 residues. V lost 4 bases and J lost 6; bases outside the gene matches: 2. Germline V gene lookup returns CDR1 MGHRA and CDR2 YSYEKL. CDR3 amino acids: CASSLTGVEQYF. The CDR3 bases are TGCGCCAGCAGCCTGACAGGGGTCGAGCAGTACTTC.

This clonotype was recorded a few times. The CDR3 is CASSLGTFQDIQYF. DNA for the CDR3: TGTGCCAGCAGCCTTGGGACATTCCAGGACATTCAGTACTTC. V is TRBV6-5 and J is TRBJ2-4; a weak D match, TRBD1 (6 bases). The CDR3 is 14 amino acids. The V gene's germline CDR1 is MNHEY and CDR2 SVGAGI. V gave up 6 bases and J gave up 8 bases, with 17 bases separating them.

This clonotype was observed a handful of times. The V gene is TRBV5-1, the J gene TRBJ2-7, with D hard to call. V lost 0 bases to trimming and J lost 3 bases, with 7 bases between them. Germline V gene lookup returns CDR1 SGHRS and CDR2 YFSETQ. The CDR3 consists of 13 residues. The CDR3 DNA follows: TGCGCCAGCAGCTTGGACTGGGACTACGAGCAGTACTTC. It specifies CASSLDWDYEQYF. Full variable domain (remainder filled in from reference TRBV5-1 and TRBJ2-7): KAGVTQTPRYLIKTRGQQVTLSCSPISGHRSVSWYQQTPGQGLQFLFEYFSETQRNKGNFPGRFSGRQFSNSRSEMNVSTLELGDSALYLCASSLDWDYEQYFGPGTRLTVT.

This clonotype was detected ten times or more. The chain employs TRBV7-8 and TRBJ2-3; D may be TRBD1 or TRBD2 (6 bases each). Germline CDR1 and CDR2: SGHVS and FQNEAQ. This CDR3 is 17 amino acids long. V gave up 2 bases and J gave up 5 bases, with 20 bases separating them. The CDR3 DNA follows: TGTGCCAGCAGCTTATCGAGGGGTGGGGGGACACAAGATACGCAGTATTTT. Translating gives CASSLSRGGGTQDTQYF.